This T cell receptor (beta chain) was identified during a study of tumor-infiltrating lymphocytes in primary liver carcinoma. Background on the study: The study included patients who were men and women aged 30 to 69 years. Yields of productive TCRbeta reads ranged from roughly 3.5 to 7.13 million per sample and were similar across tissue types.

Reverse transcription of around 0.45 ug total RNA with a constant-region primer produced TCR beta cDNA. Libraries covering TCR beta were generated through three nested multiplex PCR rounds (using a slightly modified ARM-PCR). Running about 11 cycles apiece, the first two PCR rounds relied on TRBV1-TRBV30 forward primers together with a C-beta reverse primer. TCRdb processed the multiplex PCR reads anew with MiXCR; each CDR3 protein has one entry. The data hold 100,000 to 150,000 distinct CDR3 sequences, with about 68% observed a single time. The roughly 20-31 mg bulk tissue piece was not sorted before simultaneous RNA and DNA extraction. Study-wide results and caveats: Found in all five tumor regions were only about 7.5-24% of top clones. Significantly larger top-250-clone fractions were found in tumors than in blood (p = 0.039).

A note on this clonotype: Its antigen is currently unknown.

The CDR3 totals 14 residues. V lost 4 bases, J lost 12 bases, and 9 bases stayed unmatched. Germline assignment: CDR1 SQVTM and CDR2 ANQGSEA. The sequence was collected from a woman aged 55-69 years with primary liver carcinoma and hepatitis B virus infection. The material sequenced was liver tumor tissue from sampling region 1. Subset defined: tumor region T1, superior pole. J is TRBJ2-1 and V is TRBV29-1; 13 bases line up with TRBD2. The CDR3 loop reads CSVAGTSGKYGQFF. CDR3 sequence (DNA): TGCAGCGTTGCGGGGACTAGCGGGAAGTATGGGCAGTTCTTC.